These 28 T cell receptor beta chains originate from one sample sequenced in a study of identifying expanded T cells in peripheral blood. Method: immunoSEQ multiplex PCR; TCRdb's copy keeps in-frame clones and lacks some. Here the sample spans some 96,000 clones, around nine tenths being singletons. Sequencing was done on a sample of blood. These TCRs come from a person aged 18 to 70 in good health.

This chain joins TRBV19 and TRBJ2-2; no reliable D call. Germline CDR1 reads LNHDA; CDR2 reads SQIVND (reference sequence). CDR3 length equals 15 residues. Trimming left V 5 bases short and J 0 bases short, with 10 bases between. In DNA form, the CDR3 reads TGTGCCAGTAGTCCTACGGGCGCGAACACCGGGGAGCTGTTTTTT. It encodes CASSPTGANTGELFF.

The chain links TRBV5-4 to TRBJ1-5, with TRBD1 matching 11 bases. The length of the CDR3 is 15 residues. With 4 bases clipped from V and 6 bases from J, the junction kept 6 bases outside the gene matches. CDR1 is SGHNT and CDR2 is YYREEE in the germline V gene (reference sequence). CDR3 sequence reads: CASSAGQGAGQPQHF. In nucleotides, the CDR3 is TGTGCCAGCAGCGCCGGACAGGGGGCTGGTCAGCCCCAGCATTTT.

The chain is built from TRBV5-1 and TRBJ1-2; no definite D call. The V end was cut by 2 bases, the J end by 6 bases, with 14 bases between. Germline V lookup: CDR1 SGHRS, CDR2 YFSETQ. This CDR3 comprises 14 residues. The CDR3: CASSFSGLKDGYTF. The CDR3 nucleotides are TGCGCCAGCAGCTTTAGCGGCTTGAAGGATGGCTACACCTTC. The whole variable domain, filled in from reference TRBV5-1 and TRBJ1-2, reads KAGVTQTPRYLIKTRGQQVTLSCSPISGHRSVSWYQQTPGQGLQFLFEYFSETQRNKGNFPGRFSGRQFSNSRSEMNVSTLELGDSALYLCASSFSGLKDGYTFGSGTRLTVV.

The chain couples TRBV7-9 to TRBJ1-1; D unclear. This CDR3 is 13 amino acids long. CDR1 and CDR2 from the germline V gene are SEHNR and FQNEAQ (reference sequence). Trimming took off 5 bases at V and 0 bases at J, with 7 bases between the two ends. CDR3 coding DNA: TGTGCCAGCAGCCAGGAGGTGAACACTGAAGCTTTCTTT. Encoded protein: CASSQEVNTEAFF.

V and J are TRBV5-1 and TRBJ2-3, with 9 nucleotides matching TRBD2. The CDR3 spans 14 residues. The germline V gene has CDR1 SGHRS and CDR2 YFSETQ. V shed 5 bases, J shed 2 bases, and the junction held 3 bases outside the gene matches. The DNA of the CDR3 is TGCGCCAGCAGGGTAGCGGGGGACACAGATACGCAGTATTTT. This translates into CASRVAGDTDTQYF. The full variable domain, its missing parts supplied by reference TRBV5-1 and TRBJ2-3, is KAGVTQTPRYLIKTRGQQVTLSCSPISGHRSVSWYQQTPGQGLQFLFEYFSETQRNKGNFPGRFSGRQFSNSRSEMNVSTLELGDSALYLCASRVAGDTDTQYFGPGTRLTVL.

This chain connects TRBV29-1 to TRBJ2-7; tentatively, D is TRBD1 (6 bases). Germline V gene lookup returns CDR1 SQVTM and CDR2 ANQGSEA. V was pared by 6 bases and J by 1 base, with 10 bases between. The CDR3 has 12 residues. CDR3 amino acids: CSVETGSYEQYF. The CDR3 coding sequence is TGCAGCGTCGAGACAGGTTCCTACGAGCAGTACTTC.

V usage is TRBV25-1 and J usage is TRBJ2-3; D perhaps matches TRBD2 (5 bases). The CDR3 contains 12 residues. Germline V gene data show CDR1 as MGHDK and CDR2 as SYGVNS. Trimming pared 5 bases from V and 6 bases from J, leaving 9 bases between. CDR3 loop: CASSILGDTQYF. In nucleotides, the CDR3 is TGTGCCAGCAGTATACTAGGGGATACGCAGTATTTT. Looking up the rest from reference TRBV25-1 and TRBJ2-3 gives the full variable domain: EADIYQTPRYLVIGTGKKITLECSQTMGHDKMYWYQQDPGMELHLIHYSYGVNSTEKGDLSSESTVSRIRTEHFPLTLESARPSHTSQYLCASSILGDTQYFGPGTRLTVL.

The CDR3 loop reads CASSQEGSRDPATNEKLFF. DNA of the CDR3: TGCGCCAGCAGCCAAGAAGGGTCCAGGGATCCTGCAACTAATGAAAAACTGTTTTTT. The rearrangement uses TRBV4-3 and TRBJ1-4, with D maybe TRBD1 (5 bases). The V gene lost 0 bases and the J gene lost 0 bases, with 17 bases spanning the gap. There are 19 residues in the CDR3. The germline V gene has CDR1 LGHNA and CDR2 YSLEER.

The chain recombines TRBV6-6 with TRBJ1-6, with TRBD1 as a possible D gene (5 bases). The CDR3 consists of 13 residues. CDR1 is MNHNY and CDR2 is SVGAGI in the germline V gene (reference sequence). Trimming left V 8 bases short and J 7 bases short, with 12 bases between. The CDR3 sequence is CASGYAGNSPLHF. As DNA, the CDR3 is TGTGCCAGCGGGTACGCAGGGAATTCACCCCTCCACTTT.

The chain uses TRBV29-1 and TRBJ2-7; 8 positions agree with TRBD1. Trimming cost V 6 bases and J 0 bases; bases outside gene matches: 7. The germline CDR1 and CDR2 sequences are SQVTM and ANQGSEA. The CDR3 runs to 14 residues. The CDR3: CSVLGQVNSYEQYF. Written as DNA, the CDR3 is TGCAGCGTCCTGGGACAGGTGAACTCCTACGAGCAGTACTTC.

This chain connects TRBV5-1 to TRBJ2-1; unclear D gene. The CDR3 contains 14 residues. Germline V gives CDR1 SGHRS, CDR2 YFSETQ. Trimming pared 1 base from V and 3 bases from J, leaving 8 bases between. The chain's CDR3 is CASSLSRFYNEQFF. DNA for the CDR3: TGCGCCAGCAGCTTGTCAAGGTTCTACAATGAGCAGTTCTTC. The whole variable domain, filled in from reference TRBV5-1 and TRBJ2-1, reads KAGVTQTPRYLIKTRGQQVTLSCSPISGHRSVSWYQQTPGQGLQFLFEYFSETQRNKGNFPGRFSGRQFSNSRSEMNVSTLELGDSALYLCASSLSRFYNEQFFGPGTRLTVL.

The chain carries TRBV5-5 and TRBJ2-1; the match to TRBD2 covers 11 bases. The germline V gene encodes CDR1 SGHKS and CDR2 YYEKEE (reference sequence). There are 19 residues in the CDR3. V lost 7 bases and J lost 3; bases outside the gene matches: 18. The CDR3 region has the DNA TGTGCCAGCCGTACTGGGCGGCTAGCGGGAGGCCTAGACTACAATGAGCAGTTCTTC. Amino acids: CASRTGRLAGGLDYNEQFF.

This clone was detected once. The rearrangement uses TRBV23-1 and TRBJ2-6; weak D call: TRBD2 (5 bases). TRBV23-1 falls under the ORF class, with uncertain function. The length of the CDR3 is 16 residues. Trimming took 1 base from V and 0 from J, leaving 7 bases between them. For the CDR3, the DNA is TGCGCCAGCAGTCAATTTGAGGGCTCTGGGGCCAACGTCCTGACTTTC. Its protein is CASSQFEGSGANVLTF.

The chain uses TRBV30 and TRBJ2-2; 14 positions match TRBD2. V was pared by 7 bases and J by 2 bases, with 9 bases of the junction left unmatched. Per germline, CDR1 GTSNPN and CDR2 SVGIG (reference sequence). CDR3 length: 17 amino acids. CDR3 bases: TGTGCCTCCGCCGGGACTAGCGGGAGAGTAAACACCGGGGAGCTGTTTTTT. This gives the protein CASAGTSGRVNTGELFF.

The CDR3 DNA reads TGCGCCAGCAGCTCCAGGGGTAGACGATCGACTAATGAAAAACTGTTTTTT. Translated: CASSSRGRRSTNEKLFF. This sequence joins TRBV5-1 and TRBJ1-4, with a possible D match to TRBD1 (6 bases). Germline values: CDR1 SGHRS, CDR2 YFSETQ. The CDR3 is 17 amino acids. The ends were cut back, 3 bases at V and 2 bases at J, with 17 bases in the middle.

The gene calls are TRBV10-1 and TRBJ1-3; 9 bases fit TRBD1. The V and J ends lost 3 bases and 5 bases, in that order; junction bases with no gene match: 8. Looked up from germline, CDR1 is WNHNN and CDR2 is SYGVQD (reference sequence). The CDR3 length is 16 residues. CDR3: CASSDRRDRVRNTIYF. The CDR3, as DNA: TGCGCCAGCAGTGATCGTCGGGACAGGGTCCGAAACACCATATATTTT.

The CDR3 reads CASSKMVPAFF. The CDR3, as DNA: TGTGCCAGCAGCAAAATGGTCCCTGCTTTCTTT. V is TRBV21-1 and J is TRBJ1-1. TRBV21-1 constitutes a pseudogene. The CDR3 runs 11 residues.

This sequence joins TRBV6-6 and TRBJ2-7; 7 nucleotides align to TRBD1. The CDR3 spans 13 residues. From germline, CDR1 is MNHNY and CDR2 SVGAGI (reference sequence). The V segment lost 6 bases and the J segment 7 bases; nucleotides outside the gene matches: 9. As DNA, the CDR3 is TGTGCCAGCAGATCCCGACAGGGTGGTGAGCAGTACTTC. This gives the protein CASRSRQGGEQYF.

The rearrangement joins TRBV9 to TRBJ1-3; D is uncertain. V lost 3 bases to trimming and J lost 5 bases, with 6 bases between them. The CDR3 is made up of 12 amino acids. Looked up from germline, CDR1 is SGDLS and CDR2 is YYNGEE. The CDR3 DNA sequence: TGTGCCAGCAGCGGCCCGAGAAACACCATATATTTT. It encodes CASSGPRNTIYF.

J is TRBJ1-1 and V is TRBV5-1; D is unclear. CDR3 length: 15 residues. V shed 1 base and J shed 5 bases, with 15 bases lying between them. The germline gives CDR1 SGHRS, CDR2 YFSETQ. DNA for the CDR3: TGCGCCAGCAGCTTGTTAACCGGGCTGGGAACTGAAGCTTTCTTT. Protein sequence: CASSLLTGLGTEAFF. Filled out from reference TRBV5-1 and TRBJ1-1, the complete variable domain reads KAGVTQTPRYLIKTRGQQVTLSCSPISGHRSVSWYQQTPGQGLQFLFEYFSETQRNKGNFPGRFSGRQFSNSRSEMNVSTLELGDSALYLCASSLLTGLGTEAFFGQGTRLTVV.

This clone came up once. The V and J genes are TRBV12-5 and TRBJ2-6, with D hard to call. Germline V gives CDR1 LGHNT, CDR2 FRNRAP. The length of the CDR3 is 13 residues. The V gene lost 3 bases and the J gene lost 3 bases, with 3 bases spanning the gap. DNA for the CDR3: TGTGCTAGTGGTTTCAGTGGGGCCAACGTCCTGACTTTC. Residues: CASGFSGANVLTF.

V is TRBV7-8 and J is TRBJ2-7, with D perhaps TRBD1 (5 bases). The germline V gene encodes CDR1 SGHVS and CDR2 FQNEAQ. The CDR3 totals 14 residues. The germline V and J ends were trimmed by 1 base and 5 bases, with 12 bases remaining between them. The CDR3 coding sequence is TGTGCCAGCAGCTTAGTAGGGGTACGCGACGAGCAGTACTTC. It translates to CASSLVGVRDEQYF.

The rearrangement uses TRBV27 and TRBJ2-5, with TRBD2 matching over 8 bases. The CDR3 covers 13 residues. Losses at the gene ends were 6 bases for V and 5 bases for J; bases not matched to a gene: 5. The germline V gene has CDR1 MNHEY and CDR2 SMNVEV (reference sequence). DNA for the CDR3: TGTGCCAGCAGGGTTTCGGGAGGGGAGACCCAGTACTTC. It yields the protein CASRVSGGETQYF.

CDR3 in DNA: TGTGCCAGCAGCAAGCGGGAGACCCAGTACTTC. Residues: CASSKRETQYF. The rearrangement links TRBV7-9 to TRBJ2-5; a possible D gene is TRBD2 (5 bases). Germline loops: CDR1 SEHNR, CDR2 FQNEAQ (reference sequence). Trimming stripped 5 bases from V and 5 bases from J, with 6 bases between. The CDR3 covers 11 residues.

This clone was recorded once. V and J are TRBV19 and TRBJ2-7; D gene unclear. The germline V gene has CDR1 LNHDA and CDR2 SQIVND (reference sequence). The V end lost 4 bases, the J end lost 3 bases, and 13 bases lay between the germline ends. There are 14 residues in the CDR3. The CDR3 reads CASSTGRGDYEQYF. DNA of the CDR3: TGTGCCAGTAGTACGGGCCGTGGGGACTACGAGCAGTACTTC.

The chain links TRBV18 to TRBJ1-1; 7 bases map to TRBD1. CDR3 length: 17 residues. V was pared by 6 bases and J by 4 bases, with 17 bases of the junction left unmatched. Germline CDR1 reads KGHSH; CDR2 reads LQKENI. The CDR3 region is CASSAGRGKGRGTEAFF. The CDR3 nucleotides are TGTGCCAGCTCCGCCGGCAGGGGGAAGGGTCGAGGCACTGAAGCTTTCTTT.

In its sample, this clone was seen once. The rearrangement joins TRBV7-2 to TRBJ1-5, with D unresolved. Trimming cost V 3 bases and J 6 bases, with 9 bases left between them. The CDR3 sequence is 13 residues long. The germline gives CDR1 SGHTA, CDR2 FQGNSA. The CDR3 loop reads CASSFQSGQPQHF. The CDR3 nucleotides are TGTGCCAGCAGCTTCCAGTCCGGTCAGCCCCAGCATTTT.

This clone was found a few times. The chain links TRBV18 to TRBJ2-1; 7 positions agree with TRBD1. Trimming at V came to 3 bases and at J to 5 bases, leaving 4 bases not matched to a gene. CDR3 length equals 14 residues. Germline CDR1 and CDR2: KGHSH and LQKENI. The CDR3: CASSPRDSNNEQFF. The DNA for the CDR3 is TGTGCCAGCTCACCCCGGGACAGCAACAATGAGCAGTTCTTC.